This T cell receptor beta chain was found in a study of early stage breast cancer tumors. Turning to the study itself: About 70% of the 16 invasive tumors were ER+, PR+ and HER2-. Study-level findings and limits: Comparing each tissue with blood distinguished tumor from normal in most of the 16 patients. Tumors had 2.5 to 3-fold higher T cell density and higher clonality than adjacent normal breast tissue. Most shared enriched TCRB sequences were commonly generated ones.

With regard to this clone: What it recognizes is unknown.

Profiling relied on immunoSEQ multiplex PCR, and the TCRdb table lists in-frame clones only, not all of them. The sample holds approximately 50,000 clones, around three quarters seen once. Germline-derived CDR1 and CDR2 are LNHDA and SQIVND (reference sequence). V was pared by 10 bases and J by 4 bases, with 16 bases between. CDR3 size: 13 residues. The TCR originated in a person aged 25-39 years with breast cancer. The sequencing input was blood. The chain is built from TRBV19 and TRBJ1-2; tentative D call: TRBD1 (6 bases). The CDR3 bases are TGTGCCATTAACCCAGGGACACCCTATGGCTACACCTTC. This gives the protein CAINPGTPYGYTF. Looking up the rest from reference TRBV19 and TRBJ1-2 gives the full variable domain: DGGITQSPKYLFRKEGQNVTLSCEQNLNHDAMYWYRQDPGQGLRLIYYSQIVNDFQKGDIAEGYSVSREKKESFPLTVTSAQKNPTAFYLCAINPGTPYGYTFGSGTRLTVV.